This T cell receptor (beta chain) comes out of a study of blood T cell repertoires in COVID-19 (dated by TCRdb to about 2020). Regarding the complete study: Samples covering the acute and convalescent phases of COVID-19 were provided by collaborators in the United States, Italy and Spain. The prospective study material was composed of cDNA or gDNA derived from T cells, B-cell-depleted T cells, or PBMCs. The dataset comprised deeply sampled blood TCRbeta repertoires from subjects exposed to, actively infected with, or recovered from COVID-19. A freely available public database, intended as a resource for researchers studying the immune response to SARS-CoV-2, is where the repertoires were released. A de-identified subject ID, COVID-19 status, age in years and sex were almost always included in the sample metadata. HLA class I and class II types, where available, came from metadata supplied by the sample provider rather than from assay-based typing. Samples were obtained from the ongoing ImmuneRACE study (first 160 participants) and from approximately 1,200 subjects provided by 6 global collaborators.

Study-wide findings and limitations: How much clinical and demographic metadata was included differed by source and by participant, and the metadata was provided uncurated.

Whole blood was collected in K2EDTA tubes by collaborating institutions according to the institutions' own protocols. Collaborator samples were shipped for TCRbeta analysis as frozen whole blood, isolated PBMCs, or DNA extracted from either sample type. The immunoSEQ Assay, a bias-controlled multiplex PCR, was used to amplify TCRbeta CDR3 regions from genomic DNA. Per the original workflow: The number of nucleated cells in each sample was estimated from the amplification of reference gene primers within the assay. To quantify the absolute abundance of each unique TCRbeta CDR3 rearrangement, sequence reads were collapsed and filtered. Productive Simpson clonality was computed per sample as the square root of Simpson's diversity index over productive rearrangements. Held by TCRdb, this immuneACCESS table contains in-frame sequences only and omits some clones. Under half of the omission traces to an unresolved V gene where checked; the cause of the rest is unknown. D and trimming were read from the DNA, whereas the V and J calls and clone size are those reported in that table. The sample table holds about 310,000 clones, of which roughly nine tenths were seen once. Around 2.1% of the sample is held by the ten biggest clonotypes.

Worth noting for this clone: The specificity of this receptor is unknown. No base quality information exists; no much larger clone differs at one position.

The germline V gene specifies SGHVS as CDR1 and FNYEAQ as CDR2. From V the trimming removes 3 bases and from J it removes 5 bases, while the gene matches leave 4 bases of the junction unaccounted for. Including cysteine and phenylalanine, the CDR3 has 15 amino acids. CDR3 DNA is the only sequence kept; it has 45 bases, read in frame from the first base. This TCR was recovered from a man aged 18 to 35 with active or convalescent COVID-19. Here the chain combines TRBV7-6 and TRBJ2-2; TRBD2 fits 9 bases in the junction. Specimen: peripheral blood. The sequence in DNA is TGTGCCAGCAGCTTGGGTCTAGCGGGGACCGGGGAGCTGTTTTTT. Translated, this is CASSLGLAGTGELFF. Beyond the CDR3, the reference TRBV7-6 and TRBJ2-2 genes provide the residues; the full variable domain reads: GAGVSQSPRYKVTKRGQDVALRCDPISGHVSLYWYRQALGQGPEFLTYFNYEAQQDKSGLPNDRFSAERPEGSISTLTIQRTEQRDSAMYRCASSLGLAGTGELFFGEGSRLTVL.